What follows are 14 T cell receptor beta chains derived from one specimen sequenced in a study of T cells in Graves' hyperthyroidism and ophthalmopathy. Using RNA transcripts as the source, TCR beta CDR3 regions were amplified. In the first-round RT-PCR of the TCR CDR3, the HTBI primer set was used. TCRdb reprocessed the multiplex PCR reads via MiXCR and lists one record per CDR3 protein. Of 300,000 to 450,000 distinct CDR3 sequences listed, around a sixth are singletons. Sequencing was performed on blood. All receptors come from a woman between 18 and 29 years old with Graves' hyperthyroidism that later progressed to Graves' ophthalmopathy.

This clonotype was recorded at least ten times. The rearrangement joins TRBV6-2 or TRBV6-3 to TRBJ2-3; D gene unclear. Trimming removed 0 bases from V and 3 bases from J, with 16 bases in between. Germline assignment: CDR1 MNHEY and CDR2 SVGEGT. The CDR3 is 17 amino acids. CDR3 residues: CASSYSLLTLGTDTQYF. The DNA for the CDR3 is TGTGCCAGCAGTTACTCGTTACTTACGTTGGGGACAGATACGCAGTATTTT.

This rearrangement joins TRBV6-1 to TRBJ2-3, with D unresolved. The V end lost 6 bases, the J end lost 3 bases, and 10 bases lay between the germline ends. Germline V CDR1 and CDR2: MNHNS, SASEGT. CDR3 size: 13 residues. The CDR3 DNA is TGTGCCAGCAGATCCCCCGGGACAGATACGCAGTATTTT. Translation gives CASRSPGTDTQYF.

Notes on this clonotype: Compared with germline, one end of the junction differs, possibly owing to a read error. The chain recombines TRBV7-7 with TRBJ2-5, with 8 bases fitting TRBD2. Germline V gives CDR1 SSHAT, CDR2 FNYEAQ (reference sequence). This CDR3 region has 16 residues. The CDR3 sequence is CASSLTGGNVAETQYF. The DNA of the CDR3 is TGTGCTAGCAGCCTGACGGGGGGGAACGTGGCTGAGACCCAGTACTTC. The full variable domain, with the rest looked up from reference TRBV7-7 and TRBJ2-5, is GAGVSQSPRYKVTKRGQDVTLRCDPISSHATLYWYQQALGQGPEFLTYFNYEAQPDKSGLPSDRFSAERPEGSISTLTIQRTEQRDSAMYRCASSLTGGNVAETQYFGPGTRLLVL.

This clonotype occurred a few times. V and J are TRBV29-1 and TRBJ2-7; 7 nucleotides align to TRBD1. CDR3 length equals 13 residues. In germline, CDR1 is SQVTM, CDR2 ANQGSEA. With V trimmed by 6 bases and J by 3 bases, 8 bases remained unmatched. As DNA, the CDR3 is TGCAGCGTGATAGGGGGCGATAGCTACGAGCAGTACTTC. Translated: CSVIGGDSYEQYF.

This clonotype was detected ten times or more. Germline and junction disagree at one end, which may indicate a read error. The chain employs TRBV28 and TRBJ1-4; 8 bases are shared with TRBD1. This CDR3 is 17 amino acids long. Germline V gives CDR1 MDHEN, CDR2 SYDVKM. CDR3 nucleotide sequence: TGTGCCAGCAGTGTCGACAGGGGAAGAATGACTAATGAAGAACTGTTTTTT. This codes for CASSVDRGRMTNEELFF.

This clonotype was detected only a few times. The CDR3 protein is CASRAKGGSYEQYF. CDR3 DNA sequence: TGTGCCAGCAGGGCGAAGGGGGGCTCCTACGAGCAGTACTTC. The chain combines TRBV11-1 with TRBJ2-7; possibly TRBD1 or TRBD2 for D (6 bases each). The V end lost 6 bases, the J end lost 0 bases, and 12 bases lay between the germline ends. Germline V gene lookup returns CDR1 SGHAT and CDR2 FQDESV (reference sequence). This CDR3 region has 14 residues.

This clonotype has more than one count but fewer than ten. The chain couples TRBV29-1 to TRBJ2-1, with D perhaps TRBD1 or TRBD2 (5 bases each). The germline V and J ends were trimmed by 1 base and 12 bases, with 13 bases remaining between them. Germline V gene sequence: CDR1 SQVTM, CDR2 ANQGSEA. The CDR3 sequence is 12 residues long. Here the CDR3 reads CSVEVPGRGQFF. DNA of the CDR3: TGCAGCGTTGAAGTGCCGGGACGGGGGCAGTTCTTC.

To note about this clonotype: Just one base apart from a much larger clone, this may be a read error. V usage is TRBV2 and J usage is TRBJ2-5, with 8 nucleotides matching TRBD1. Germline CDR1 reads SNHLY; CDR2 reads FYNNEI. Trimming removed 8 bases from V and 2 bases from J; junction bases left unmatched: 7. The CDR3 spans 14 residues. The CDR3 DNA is TGTGCCAGCCCGGGACAGGAGAATCAAGAGACCCAGTACTTC. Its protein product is CASPGQENQETQYF.

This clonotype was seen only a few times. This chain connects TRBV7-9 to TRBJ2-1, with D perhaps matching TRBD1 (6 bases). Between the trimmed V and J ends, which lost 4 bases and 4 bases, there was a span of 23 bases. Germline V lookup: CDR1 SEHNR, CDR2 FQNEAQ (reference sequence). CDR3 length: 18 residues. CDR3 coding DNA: TGTGCCAGCAGCTCTAGGAGAGGAACAGGGCCGAGGTACAATGAGCAGTTCTTC. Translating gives CASSSRRGTGPRYNEQFF. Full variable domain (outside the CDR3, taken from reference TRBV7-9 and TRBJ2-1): DTGVSQNPRHKITKRGQNVTFRCDPISEHNRLYWYRQTLGQGPEFLTYFQNEAQLEKSRLLSDRFSAERPKGSFSTLEIQRTEQGDSAMYLCASSSRRGTGPRYNEQFFGPGTRLTVL.

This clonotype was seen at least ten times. The CDR3 protein is CASSLDQGLGSYNEQFF. The CDR3 bases are TGTGCCAGCAGCTTAGATCAGGGGCTGGGCTCCTACAATGAGCAGTTCTTC. V is TRBV11-2 and J is TRBJ2-1; tentative D call: TRBD1 (6 bases). CDR3 length equals 17 residues. Trimming removed 0 bases at V and 0 bases at J, with 12 bases between. The V gene's germline CDR1 is SGHAT and CDR2 FQNNGV.

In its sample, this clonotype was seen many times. CDR3 coding DNA: TGTGCCAGCAGCCCGACAGAATACTATGGCTACACCTTC. This translates into CASSPTEYYGYTF. The chain carries TRBV3-1 and TRBJ1-2; the D gene is possibly TRBD1 (5 bases). The V and J ends lost 4 bases and 3 bases respectively, with 9 bases between them. From germline, CDR1 is LGHDT and CDR2 YNNKEL (reference sequence). The CDR3 has 13 residues.

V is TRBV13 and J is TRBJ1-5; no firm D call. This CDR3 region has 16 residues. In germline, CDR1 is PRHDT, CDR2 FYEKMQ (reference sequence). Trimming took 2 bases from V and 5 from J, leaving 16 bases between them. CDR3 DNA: TGTGCCAGCAGCTTAAATGGGGTAACTCCTGATCAGCCCCAGCATTTT. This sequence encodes CASSLNGVTPDQPQHF.

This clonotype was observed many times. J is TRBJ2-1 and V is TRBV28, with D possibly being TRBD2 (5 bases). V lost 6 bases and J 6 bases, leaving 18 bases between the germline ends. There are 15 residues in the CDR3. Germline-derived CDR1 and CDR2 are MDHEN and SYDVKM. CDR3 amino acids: CASSPQRGITNEQFF. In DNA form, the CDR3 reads TGTGCCAGCAGCCCGCAGAGAGGGATTACCAATGAGCAGTTCTTC.

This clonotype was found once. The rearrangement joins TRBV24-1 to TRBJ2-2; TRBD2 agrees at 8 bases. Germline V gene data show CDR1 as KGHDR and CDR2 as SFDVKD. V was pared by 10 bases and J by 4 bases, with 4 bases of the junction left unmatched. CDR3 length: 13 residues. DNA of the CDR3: TGTGCCACAGGAGCGGGAGCCACCGGGGAGCTGTTTTTT. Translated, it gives CATGAGATGELFF.